Shown below are 19 T cell receptor beta chains from a single sample sequenced in a study of post-analysis software for immune sequencing data. Carried by the TCR beta cDNA libraries were unique molecular identifiers. TCRdb reanalysed the PCR reads using MiXCR and keeps one entry per CDR3 protein. The sample records 400,000 to 500,000 distinct CDR3 sequences, 30% to 40% being singletons. Their specific antigens are unknown. Broader study findings: About five TRBV segments occurring more often in patients than controls included TRBV5-6, TRBV5-1 and TRBV20-1.

The sample consisted of blood. The receptors stem from a girl aged 2 to 9 with multiple sclerosis.

This clonotype was found a few times. The chain is built from TRBV7-7 and TRBJ2-1, with 9 bases matching TRBD1. CDR1 is SSHAT and CDR2 is FNYEAQ in the germline V gene (reference sequence). The CDR3 covers 14 residues. The junction had 5 bases not matched to a gene; V was cut back by 5 bases and J by 6 bases. Here the CDR3 reads CASSPGTGINEQFF. The CDR3 region has the DNA TGTGCCAGCAGCCCCGGGACAGGGATCAATGAGCAGTTCTTC.

The CDR3: CATASGTRWETQYF. Here the CDR3 DNA reads TGTGCCACCGCTAGCGGGACGCGATGGGAGACCCAGTACTTC. The chain employs TRBV15 and TRBJ2-5, with TRBD2 matching over 9 bases. The CDR3 has 14 amino acids. J was trimmed by 5 bases and V by 8 bases; bases with no gene match: 9. Germline V CDR1 and CDR2: LNHNV, YYDKDF (reference sequence).

The genes are TRBV7-9 and TRBJ1-1; no definite D call. The CDR3 sequence is 12 residues long. V was trimmed by 5 bases and J by 2 bases, leaving 6 bases between them. Germline V gene lookup returns CDR1 SEHNR and CDR2 FQNEAQ (reference sequence). CDR3 DNA sequence: TGTGCCAGCAGCATGGGAAACACTGAAGCTTTCTTT. Encoded protein: CASSMGNTEAFF.

This chain connects TRBV4-3 to TRBJ2-7; TRBD2 matches at 8 bases. Germline V CDR1 and CDR2: LGHNA, YSLEER. Trimming removed 0 bases from V and 2 bases from J; junction bases left unmatched: 3. The CDR3 is made up of 15 amino acids. For the CDR3, the DNA is TGCGCCAGCAGCCAAGAACTAGCGGAACCCTACGAGCAGTACTTC. The encoded protein is CASSQELAEPYEQYF.

This clonotype was picked up a small number of times. The CDR3 bases are TGTGCCAGCAGCTTAACTATGGGGCACGAGCAGTACTTC. The encoded protein is CASSLTMGHEQYF. The chain couples TRBV7-3 to TRBJ2-7, with D maybe TRBD1 (5 bases). With 0 bases removed from V and 5 bases from J, the gap between germline ends came to 8 bases. Germline-derived CDR1 and CDR2 are SGHTA and FQGTGA. The CDR3 has 13 amino acids.

This clonotype was counted only a few times. A much more abundant neighbour one base away suggests this may be a read error. The V call is TRBV5-1, the J call TRBJ2-7, with 9 bases aligning to TRBD2. J was trimmed by 4 bases and V by 4 bases; bases with no gene match: 9. Germline-derived CDR1 and CDR2 are SGHRS and YFSETQ. The CDR3 is made up of 15 amino acids. The CDR3 here is CASSPFSGSRYEQYF. The CDR3 DNA follows: TGCGCCAGCAGCCCATTTAGCGGGAGTAGGTACGAGCAGTACTTC.

This clonotype has a handful of counts. The rearrangement joins TRBV4-3 to TRBJ1-4; D is undetermined. Germline loops: CDR1 LGHNA, CDR2 YSLEER. V was cut by 4 bases and J by 2 bases, with 8 bases left in between. This CDR3 contains 14 residues. CDR3 nucleotides: TGCGCCAGCAGCCGAGGTGGTACTAATGAAAAACTGTTTTTT. It specifies CASSRGGTNEKLFF.

The sample holds a few counts of this clonotype. This sequence joins TRBV11-1 and TRBJ1-1; D remains unclear. The germline CDR1 and CDR2 sequences are SGHAT and FQDESV (reference sequence). Trimming removed 5 bases at V and 7 bases at J, with 8 bases between. This CDR3 is built from 11 residues. This chain's CDR3 is CASSQDLEAFF. Written as DNA, the CDR3 is TGTGCCAGCAGCCAGGACCTTGAAGCTTTCTTT.

The chain has TRBV5-1 and TRBJ1-4; 7 nucleotides match TRBD1. The CDR3 length is 14 residues. J gave up 3 bases and V 4 bases, and 3 bases lay outside the gene matches. Germline lookup yields CDR1 SGHRS and CDR2 YFSETQ. CDR3 bases: TGCGCCAGCAGCCGACAGGGATCTAATGAAAAACTGTTTTTT. This translates into CASSRQGSNEKLFF.

J is TRBJ2-1 and V is TRBV24-1, with TRBD2 identical over 7 bases. The germline V gene encodes CDR1 KGHDR and CDR2 SFDVKD. With V trimmed by 3 bases and J by 0 bases, 10 bases remained unmatched. The CDR3 spans 18 residues. The chain's CDR3 is CATSDPRERDSSYNEQFF. The CDR3 coding sequence is TGTGCCACCAGTGATCCGCGGGAGCGAGATTCCTCCTACAATGAGCAGTTCTTC.

This clonotype was seen at least ten times. CDR3 in amino acids: CASSPPGQQETQYF. DNA for the CDR3: TGTGCCAGCTCACCACCGGGACAGCAAGAGACCCAGTACTTC. The chain employs TRBV18 and TRBJ2-5, with TRBD1 identical over 7 bases. There are 14 residues in the CDR3. With 0 bases clipped from V and 2 bases from J, the junction kept 0 bases outside the gene matches. The V gene's germline CDR1 is KGHSH and CDR2 LQKENI.

The sample holds a few counts of this clonotype. The CDR3: CASSQRAADNSPLHF. The DNA of the CDR3 is TGCGCCAGCAGCCAACGGGCGGCTGATAATTCACCCCTCCACTTT. This chain connects TRBV4-1 to TRBJ1-6; D is ambiguous. Deletions cut 2 bases from V and 5 bases from J, with 10 bases between. Germline CDR1 reads MGHRA; CDR2 reads YSYEKL. CDR3 length: 15 amino acids.

The CDR3 spells CAGRTGAGELFF. The CDR3 bases are TGTGCCGGAAGGACAGGGGCCGGGGAGCTGTTTTTT. This chain connects TRBV7-9 to TRBJ2-2; 9 bases line up with TRBD1. Per germline, CDR1 SEHNR and CDR2 FQNEAQ (reference sequence). Trimming removed 11 bases from V and 6 bases from J; junction bases left unmatched: 4. CDR3 length: 12 residues.

The chain has TRBV7-2 and TRBJ1-5; maybe TRBD1 (5 bases). From germline, CDR1 is SGHTA and CDR2 FQGNSA. CDR3 length equals 14 residues. Deletions cut 5 bases from V and 2 bases from J, with 10 bases between. The CDR3 protein is CASSPTEGNQPQHF. The CDR3 region has the DNA TGTGCCAGCAGCCCGACAGAGGGCAATCAGCCCCAGCATTTT.

The chain uses TRBV7-2 and TRBJ2-1; possibly TRBD2 for D (5 bases). Germline-derived CDR1 and CDR2 are SGHTA and FQGNSA. The CDR3 consists of 11 residues. Between the trimmed V and J ends, which lost 7 bases and 10 bases, there was a span of 11 bases. CDR3 DNA sequence: TGTGCCAGCACCCCCGGACTCGAGCAGTTCTTC. It translates to CASTPGLEQFF.

CDR3 sequence (DNA): TGTGCCAGCAGCTTGCCAGGGAGGTACGAGCAGTACTTC. Amino acid sequence: CASSLPGRYEQYF. The genes are TRBV5-5 and TRBJ2-7, with a tentative D call TRBD2 (6 bases). CDR1 and CDR2 from the germline V gene are SGHKS and YYEKEE (reference sequence). V lost 1 base, J lost 4 bases, and 9 bases lay in between. The CDR3 spans 13 residues.

The chain joins TRBV20-1 to TRBJ2-1; no clear D gene. From germline, CDR1 is DFQATT and CDR2 SNEGSKA (reference sequence). The germline V and J ends were trimmed by 1 base and 5 bases, with 6 bases remaining between them. The CDR3 covers 12 residues. This CDR3 is CSARGRHNEQFF. The CDR3 bases are TGCAGTGCTAGAGGACGGCACAATGAGCAGTTCTTC.

The V gene is TRBV20-1, the J gene TRBJ2-7, with D tentatively TRBD2 (5 bases). Germline-derived CDR1 and CDR2 are DFQATT and SNEGSKA (reference sequence). The CDR3 covers 15 residues. The ends were cut back, 2 bases at V and 7 bases at J, with 21 bases in the middle. The CDR3 sequence: CSARIREKVRNEQYF. For the CDR3, the DNA is TGCAGTGCTAGAATAAGGGAGAAGGTGAGGAATGAGCAGTACTTC.

The chain couples TRBV4-3 to TRBJ2-6; D not resolved. Germline lookup yields CDR1 LGHNA and CDR2 YSLEER. V gave up 3 bases and J gave up 0 bases, with 9 bases separating them. The CDR3 length is 16 residues. CDR3 region: CASSHSHRSGANVLTF. CDR3 coding DNA: TGCGCCAGCAGCCATTCACACCGCTCTGGGGCCAACGTCCTGACTTTC.